Listed here are 30 T cell receptor beta chains from one sample, sequenced in a study of Ad26.COV2.S vaccination and SARS-CoV-2 variants. Treatment defined: some 20 received Ad26.COV2.S at low or high dose, single or two shots; about 5 received placebo; per-sample allocation not given. Collection of the samples took place on day 63 after the first injection of vaccine or placebo. Here immunoSEQ multiplex PCR was the method, and the copy in TCRdb shows in-frame clones only, minus some. The sample carries around 450,000 clones, 90% recorded once. Here the sequenced sample was peripheral blood, taken in a trial of Ad26.COV2.S vaccine versus placebo. The receptors originated from a person between 18 and 65 years old who received the Ad26.COV2.S COVID-19 vaccine or a placebo.

The rearrangement joins TRBV29-1 to TRBJ2-7; D perhaps matches TRBD2 (6 bases). The V end was cut by 5 bases, the J end by 6 bases, with 20 bases between. Germline CDR1 and CDR2: SQVTM and ANQGSEA. The CDR3 extends over 14 amino acids. The CDR3 protein is CSVRALGGAGEQYF. DNA of the CDR3: TGCAGCGTTAGGGCCCTCGGCGGGGCCGGCGAGCAGTACTTC.

The chain couples TRBV7-6 to TRBJ2-7, with 9 bases fitting TRBD1. Germline-derived CDR1 and CDR2 are SGHVS and FNYEAQ. The J segment lost 4 bases and the V segment lost 5 bases, leaving 12 bases of the junction unmatched. There are 16 residues in the CDR3. This chain's CDR3 is CASSQPSTGGLYEQYF. The CDR3 region has the DNA TGTGCCAGCAGCCAACCCAGTACAGGGGGCCTTTACGAGCAGTACTTC.

In nucleotides, the CDR3 is TGCAGCGTTGGGACAAGGAACACTGAAGCTTTCTTT. Its protein is CSVGTRNTEAFF. The chain has TRBV29-1 and TRBJ1-1; perhaps TRBD1 as D (5 bases). The CDR3 covers 12 residues. Deletions cut 4 bases from V and 1 base from J, with 7 bases between. Germline CDR1 reads SQVTM; CDR2 reads ANQGSEA.

The chain has TRBV28 and TRBJ1-2; D is perhaps TRBD1 (6 bases). V shed 4 bases and J shed 7 bases, with 25 bases lying between them. Germline V CDR1 and CDR2: MDHEN, SYDVKM. This CDR3 spans 17 amino acids. CDR3 sequence reads: CASSSLEQGLTGGGYTF. CDR3 DNA: TGTGCCAGCAGTTCGCTCGAACAGGGACTAACCGGGGGTGGCTACACCTTC.

The CDR3 loop is CASSLAGEYNNEQFF. The CDR3 DNA is TGCGCCAGCAGCTTGGCTGGCGAGTATAACAATGAGCAGTTCTTC. The rearrangement links TRBV5-1 to TRBJ2-1; D gene unclear. Trimming removed 0 bases at V and 5 bases at J, with 12 bases between. Germline V CDR1 and CDR2: SGHRS, YFSETQ. The CDR3 has 15 residues.

The chain links TRBV19 to TRBJ2-7; TRBD1 matches at 10 bases. This CDR3 is 15 amino acids long. Germline CDR1 and CDR2: LNHDA and SQIVND (reference sequence). The trim removed 6 bases at V and 3 bases at J, leaving 8 bases unmatched. The CDR3 loop reads CASSPDRGHLYEQYF. The CDR3 DNA follows: TGTGCCAGTAGCCCCGACAGGGGGCATCTCTACGAGCAGTACTTC.

The rearrangement uses TRBV7-9 and TRBJ2-1; D not resolved. The germline V gene has CDR1 SEHNR and CDR2 FQNEAQ (reference sequence). The V and J ends lost 8 bases and 1 base respectively, with 12 bases between them. CDR3 length: 14 residues. The CDR3 protein is CASEQTRSYNEQFF. The CDR3 nucleotides read TGTGCCAGCGAGCAAACCAGGTCCTACAATGAGCAGTTCTTC.

The chain joins TRBV5-8 to TRBJ2-5, with D perhaps matching TRBD1 (5 bases). V was cut by 1 base and J by 5 bases, with 15 bases left in between. This CDR3 contains 15 residues. Looked up from germline, CDR1 is SGHTS and CDR2 is YDEGEE. The CDR3 DNA sequence: TGTGCCAGCAGCTTGTTGACCTTTAAGGGGGAGACCCAGTACTTC. Translation: CASSLLTFKGETQYF.

This clone was recorded a few times. The chain is built from TRBV6-6 and TRBJ1-1; D is undetermined. Germline V gene lookup returns CDR1 MNHNY and CDR2 SVGAGI (reference sequence). V lost 3 bases, J lost 6 bases, and 14 bases lay in between. The CDR3 loop spans 14 amino acids. CDR3 region: CASSYEKLWAEAFF. The CDR3 DNA is TGTGCCAGCAGTTATGAAAAGCTTTGGGCTGAAGCTTTCTTT.

The chain employs TRBV9 and TRBJ2-7; D call uncertain. In germline, CDR1 is SGDLS, CDR2 YYNGEE. The V end lost 4 bases, the J end lost 0 bases, and 14 bases lay between the germline ends. There are 15 residues in the CDR3. CDR3 sequence reads: CASSPGGASSYEQYF. CDR3 bases: TGTGCCAGCAGCCCCGGTGGAGCGAGCTCCTACGAGCAGTACTTC. Looking up the rest from reference TRBV9 and TRBJ2-7 gives the full variable domain: DSGVTQTPKHLITATGQRVTLRCSPRSGDLSVYWYQQSLDQGLQFLIQYYNGEERAKGNILERFSAQQFPDLHSELNLSSLELGDSALYFCASSPGGASSYEQYFGPGTRLTVT.

This clone was counted once. This chain uses TRBV19 with TRBJ2-2; 7 nucleotides agree with TRBD2. Germline loops: CDR1 LNHDA, CDR2 SQIVND (reference sequence). J lost 2 bases, V lost 3 bases, and 3 bases had no gene match. The CDR3 has 15 residues. CDR3 bases: TGTGCCAGTAGTATCGGGACTATTAACACCGGGGAGCTGTTTTTT. Its protein product is CASSIGTINTGELFF.

This rearrangement joins TRBV6-9 to TRBJ2-7; tentatively, D is TRBD2 (5 bases). Looked up from germline, CDR1 is MNHGY and CDR2 is SVAAGI. The CDR3 covers 15 residues. The V end was cut by 8 bases, the J end by 2 bases, with 19 bases between. The CDR3 DNA is TGTGCCAGCCAGAGCTTTGAGGACTGCCCCTACGAGCAGTACTTC. Translating it yields CASQSFEDCPYEQYF.

The rearrangement joins TRBV11-2 to TRBJ2-2, with 9 bases fitting TRBD2. Germline V gene lookup returns CDR1 SGHAT and CDR2 FQNNGV. The V gene end was trimmed by 0 bases and the J gene end by 7 bases; junction bases not matched to a gene: 3. The CDR3 loop spans 15 amino acids. CDR3 sequence (DNA): TGTGCCAGCAGCTTAGAACGGACTAGCGTCGGGGAGCTGTTTTTT. Encoded protein: CASSLERTSVGELFF.

V gene TRBV6-2 or TRBV6-3 combines with J gene TRBJ2-1; TRBD2 matches at 12 bases. The CDR3 length is 16 residues. V dropped 4 bases and J dropped 3; count of bases not matched to a gene: 4. Looked up from germline, CDR1 is MNHEY and CDR2 is SVGEGT. The CDR3: CASSFWTSGIYNEQFF. CDR3 nucleotides: TGTGCCAGCAGTTTCTGGACTAGCGGGATCTACAATGAGCAGTTCTTC.

Notes on this clone: At the DNA level, this CDR3 is encoded by other sequences in the same sample as well. The chain links TRBV6-2 or TRBV6-3 to TRBJ2-2; possibly TRBD1 or TRBD2 for D (6 bases each). The CDR3 covers 14 residues. V was shortened by 0 bases and J by 6 bases, with 8 bases between the two germline ends. The V gene's germline CDR1 is MNHEY and CDR2 SVGEGT. Here the CDR3 DNA reads TGTGCCAGCAGTTACTCGGGGGGCCCCGGGGAGCTGTTTTTT. The encoded protein is CASSYSGGPGELFF.

The J gene is TRBJ1-4, the V gene TRBV7-9; no reliable D call. Germline CDR1 SEHNR, CDR2 FQNEAQ (reference sequence). Trimming pared 3 bases from V and 4 bases from J, leaving 9 bases between. The CDR3 runs 14 residues. CDR3 protein: CASSLGGINEKLFF. The CDR3 bases are TGTGCCAGCAGCTTGGGAGGTATTAATGAAAAACTGTTTTTT.

The V call is TRBV6-5, the J call TRBJ2-1; D gene ambiguous. V lost 6 bases, J lost 8 bases, and 11 bases lay in between. CDR1 is MNHEY and CDR2 is SVGAGI in the germline V gene. CDR3 size: 12 residues. As DNA, the CDR3 is TGTGCCAGCAGCGAGGTTGGGTATGAGCAGTTCTTC. This sequence encodes CASSEVGYEQFF.

The V gene is TRBV3-1 (or the pseudogene TRBV3-2), the J gene TRBJ2-7, with 8 bases fitting TRBD2. This CDR3 is 16 amino acids long. V shed 2 bases and J 3 bases; nucleotides not matched to a gene: 9. Per germline, CDR1 LGHDT and CDR2 YNNKEL (reference sequence). In nucleotides, the CDR3 is TGTGCCAGCAGCCAAACTCGGGGGGGAGGATTCTACGAGCAGTACTTC. Its translation: CASSQTRGGGFYEQYF.

This clone was observed a few times. The same CDR3 is also encoded by other DNA sequences in this sample. CDR3 sequence: CASSFSYEQYF. The CDR3 DNA is TGTGCCAGCAGTTTCTCCTACGAGCAGTACTTC. V and J are TRBV12-3 or TRBV12-4 and TRBJ2-7; D is unresolved. V was cut by 3 bases and J by 0 bases, with 0 bases left in between. The CDR3 extends over 11 amino acids.

The chain recombines TRBV20-1 with TRBJ1-4; D unresolved. V was cut by 3 bases and J by 10 bases, with 9 bases left in between. Per the germline V gene, CDR1 is DFQATT and CDR2 is SNEGSKA (reference sequence). The CDR3 has 11 amino acids. CDR3 DNA: TGCAGTGCTAGGGGTGCTGGAAAACTGTTTTTT. As protein: CSARGAGKLFF.

The gene calls are TRBV14 and TRBJ2-1, with D possibly TRBD2 on 6 matching bases. This CDR3 is 15 amino acids long. The germline V gene encodes CDR1 SGHDN and CDR2 FVKESK. With 3 bases removed from V and 9 bases from J, the gap between germline ends came to 18 bases. The CDR3 region is CASSQWRDVSFEQFF. CDR3 sequence (DNA): TGTGCCAGCAGCCAGTGGCGGGATGTTTCTTTTGAGCAGTTCTTC.

The J gene is TRBJ2-5, the V gene TRBV30; 10 nucleotides match TRBD1. The germline CDR1 and CDR2 sequences are GTSNPN and SVGIG (reference sequence). The CDR3 sequence is 15 residues long. Trimming cost V 4 bases and J 3 bases; bases outside gene matches: 8. CDR3 bases: TGTGCCTGGACGAATAAGGGGACAGGGGAAGAGACCCAGTACTTC. It specifies CAWTNKGTGEETQYF. Using reference TRBV30 and TRBJ2-5 for the parts outside the CDR3, the full variable domain is SQTIHQWPATLVQPVGSPLSLECTVEGTSNPNLYWYRQAAGRGLQLLFYSVGIGQISSEVPQNLSASRPQDRQFILSSKKLLLSDSGFYLCAWTNKGTGEETQYFGPGTRLLVL.

V is TRBV4-3 and J is TRBJ2-7; D possibly corresponds to TRBD1 (6 bases). The CDR3 totals 14 residues. CDR1 is LGHNA, CDR2 YSLEER, per germline. V was pared by 4 bases and J by 2 bases, with 12 bases between. CDR3 protein: CASSPGVGAYEQYF. CDR3 DNA: TGCGCCAGCAGCCCAGGGGTTGGAGCCTACGAGCAGTACTTC.

The DNA of the CDR3 is TGTGCCAGCAGCCAAACGGGACAGGGGGACGAAGAGACCCAGTACTTC. Protein sequence: CASSQTGQGDEETQYF. The chain has TRBV3-1 (or the pseudogene TRBV3-2) and TRBJ2-5; 11 bases fit TRBD1. Germline V gene data show CDR1 as LGHDT and CDR2 as YNNKEL (reference sequence). The ends lost 2 bases at V and 3 bases at J; junction bases unmatched: 5. This CDR3 region has 16 residues.

This clone was seen a few times. The chain carries TRBV4-1 and TRBJ2-1; no reliable D call. V lost 0 bases, J lost 10 bases, and 10 bases lay in between. Germline CDR1 and CDR2: MGHRA and YSYEKL. The length of the CDR3 is 13 residues. The chain's CDR3 is CASSQDPHAEQFF. Written as DNA, the CDR3 is TGCGCCAGCAGCCAAGATCCTCACGCGGAGCAGTTCTTC.

This sequence joins TRBV5-1 and TRBJ2-7; 7 nucleotides match TRBD2. CDR1 and CDR2 (germline): SGHRS, YFSETQ. The CDR3 consists of 13 residues. The V and J ends lost 4 bases and 3 bases, in that order; junction bases with no gene match: 4. CDR3 DNA: TGCGCCAGCAGCGCGGGGGACGGCTACGAGCAGTACTTC. Translated: CASSAGDGYEQYF.

CDR3 nucleotides: TGTGCCAGCAGCTTCGCTGCCCCGAGCATCGGCACAGATACGCAGTATTTT. Its translation is CASSFAAPSIGTDTQYF. The V call is TRBV7-3, the J call TRBJ2-3; D not resolved. This CDR3 is 17 amino acids long. The V end was cut by 3 bases, the J end by 1 base, with 17 bases between. The germline gives CDR1 SGHTA, CDR2 FQGTGA.

The chain carries TRBV27 and TRBJ1-1; tentatively, D is TRBD1 (5 bases). This CDR3 has 14 amino acids. The germline V gene has CDR1 MNHEY and CDR2 SMNVEV (reference sequence). The germline V and J ends were trimmed by 3 bases and 5 bases, with 13 bases remaining between them. This CDR3 is CASSFGHRRTEAFF. As DNA, the CDR3 is TGTGCCAGCAGTTTCGGTCACAGGCGAACTGAAGCTTTCTTT.

V and J are TRBV19 and TRBJ1-5; 7 bases are shared with TRBD1. The J segment lost 5 bases and the V segment lost 7 bases, leaving 14 bases of the junction unmatched. The CDR3 contains 16 residues. The germline V gene encodes CDR1 LNHDA and CDR2 SQIVND (reference sequence). The DNA for the CDR3 is TGTGCCAGTACTCCCGGAGCGACAGGGTTTGATCAGCCCCAGCATTTT. It translates to CASTPGATGFDQPQHF.

The chain joins TRBV5-1 to TRBJ2-5, with 8 positions matching TRBD2. The CDR3 runs to 16 residues. The V segment lost 0 bases and the J segment 5 bases; nucleotides outside the gene matches: 9. The germline CDR1 and CDR2 sequences are SGHRS and YFSETQ. The CDR3 loop is CASSLATSAPWETQYF. CDR3 in DNA: TGCGCCAGCAGCTTGGCGACTAGCGCCCCATGGGAGACCCAGTACTTC. The complete variable domain, with remaining parts taken from reference TRBV5-1 and TRBJ2-5, reads KAGVTQTPRYLIKTRGQQVTLSCSPISGHRSVSWYQQTPGQGLQFLFEYFSETQRNKGNFPGRFSGRQFSNSRSEMNVSTLELGDSALYLCASSLATSAPWETQYFGPGTRLLVL.